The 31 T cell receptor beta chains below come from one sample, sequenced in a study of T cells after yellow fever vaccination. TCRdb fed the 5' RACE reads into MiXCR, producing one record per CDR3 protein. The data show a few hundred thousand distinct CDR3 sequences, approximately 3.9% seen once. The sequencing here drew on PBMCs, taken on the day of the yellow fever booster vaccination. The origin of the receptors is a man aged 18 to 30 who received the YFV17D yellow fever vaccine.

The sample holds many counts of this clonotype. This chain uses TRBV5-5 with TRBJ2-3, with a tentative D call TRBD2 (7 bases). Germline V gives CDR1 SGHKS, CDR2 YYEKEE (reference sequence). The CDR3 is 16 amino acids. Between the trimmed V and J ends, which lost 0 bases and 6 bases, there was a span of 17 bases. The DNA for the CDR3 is TGTGCCAGCAGCTTGGCCGAGGGGGGGCATTTGGATACGCAGTATTTT. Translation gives CASSLAEGGHLDTQYF.

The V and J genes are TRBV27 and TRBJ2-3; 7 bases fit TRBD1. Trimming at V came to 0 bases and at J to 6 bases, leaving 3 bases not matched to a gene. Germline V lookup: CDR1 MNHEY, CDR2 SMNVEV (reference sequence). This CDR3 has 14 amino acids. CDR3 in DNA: TGTGCCAGCAGTTTATCGACAGGGTCGGATACGCAGTATTTT. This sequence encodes CASSLSTGSDTQYF.

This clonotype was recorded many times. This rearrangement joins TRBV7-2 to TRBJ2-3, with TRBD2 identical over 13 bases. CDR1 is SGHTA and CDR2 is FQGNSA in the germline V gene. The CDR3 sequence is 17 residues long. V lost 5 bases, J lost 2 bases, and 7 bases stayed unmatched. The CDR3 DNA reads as TGTGCCAGCAGCCCTAGACTAGCGGGGGGTTACACAGATACGCAGTATTTT. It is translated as CASSPRLAGGYTDTQYF.

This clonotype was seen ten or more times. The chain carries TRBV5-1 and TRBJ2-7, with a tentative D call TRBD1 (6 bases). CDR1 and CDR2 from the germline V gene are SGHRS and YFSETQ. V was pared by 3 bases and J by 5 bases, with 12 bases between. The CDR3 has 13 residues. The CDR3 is CASSSTGPNEQYF. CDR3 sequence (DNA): TGCGCCAGCAGCTCGACAGGTCCCAACGAGCAGTACTTC.

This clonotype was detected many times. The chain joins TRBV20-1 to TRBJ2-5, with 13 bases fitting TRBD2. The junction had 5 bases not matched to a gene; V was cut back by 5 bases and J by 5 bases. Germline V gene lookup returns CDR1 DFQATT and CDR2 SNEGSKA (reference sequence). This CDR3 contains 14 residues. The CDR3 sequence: CSARQGLAGETQYF. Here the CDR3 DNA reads TGCAGTGCTCGCCAGGGACTAGCGGGGGAGACCCAGTACTTC.

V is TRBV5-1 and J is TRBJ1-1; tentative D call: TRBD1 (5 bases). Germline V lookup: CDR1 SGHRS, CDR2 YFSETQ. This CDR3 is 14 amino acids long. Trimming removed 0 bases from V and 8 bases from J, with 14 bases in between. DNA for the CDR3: TGCGCCAGCAGCTTGGAGGGGTTACAGGAAGAAGCTTTCTTT. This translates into CASSLEGLQEEAFF.

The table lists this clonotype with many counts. CDR3 amino acids: CAITPTMNTEAFF. The CDR3 coding sequence is TGTGCCATCACTCCGACCATGAACACTGAAGCTTTCTTT. The J gene is TRBJ1-1, the V gene TRBV10-3, with D uncertain. Trimming removed 7 bases at V and 0 bases at J, with 9 bases between. This CDR3 region has 13 residues. In germline, CDR1 is ENHRY, CDR2 SYGVKD.

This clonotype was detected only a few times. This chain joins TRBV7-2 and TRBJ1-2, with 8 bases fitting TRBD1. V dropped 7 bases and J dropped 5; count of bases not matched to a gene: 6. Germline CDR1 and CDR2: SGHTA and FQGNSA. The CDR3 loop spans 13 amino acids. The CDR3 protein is CASIKDRDYGYTF. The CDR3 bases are TGTGCCAGCATCAAGGACAGGGATTATGGCTACACCTTC.

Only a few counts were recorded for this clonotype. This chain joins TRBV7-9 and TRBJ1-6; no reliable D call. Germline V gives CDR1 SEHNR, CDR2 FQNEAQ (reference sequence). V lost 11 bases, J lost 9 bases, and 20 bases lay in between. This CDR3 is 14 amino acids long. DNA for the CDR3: TGTGCCGGCCAATCCCCTCTTTCGGGTTCACCCCTCCACTTT. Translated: CAGQSPLSGSPLHF.

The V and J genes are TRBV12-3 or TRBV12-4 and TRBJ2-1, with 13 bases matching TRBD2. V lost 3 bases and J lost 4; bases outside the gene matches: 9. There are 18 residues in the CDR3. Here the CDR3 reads CASSFVRLAGGLYNEQFF. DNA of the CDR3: TGTGCCAGCAGTTTCGTCCGACTAGCGGGGGGCCTATACAATGAGCAGTTCTTC.

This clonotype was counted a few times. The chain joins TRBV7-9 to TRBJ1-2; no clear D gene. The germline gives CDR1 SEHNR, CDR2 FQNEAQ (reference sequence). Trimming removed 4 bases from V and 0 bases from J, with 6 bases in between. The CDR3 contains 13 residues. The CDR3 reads CASSYNTNYGYTF. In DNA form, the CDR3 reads TGTGCCAGCAGCTATAATACTAACTATGGCTACACCTTC.

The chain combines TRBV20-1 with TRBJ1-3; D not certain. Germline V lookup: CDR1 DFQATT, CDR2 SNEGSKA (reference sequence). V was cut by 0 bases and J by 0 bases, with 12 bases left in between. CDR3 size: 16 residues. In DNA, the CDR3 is TGCAGTGCTAGAGATCTTTACACAATCTCTGGAAACACCATATATTTT. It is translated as CSARDLYTISGNTIYF.

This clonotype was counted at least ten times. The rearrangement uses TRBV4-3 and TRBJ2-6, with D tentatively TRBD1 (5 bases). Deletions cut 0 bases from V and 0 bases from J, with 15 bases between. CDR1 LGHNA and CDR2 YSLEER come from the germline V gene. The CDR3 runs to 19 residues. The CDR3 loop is CASSQDHAGLRSGANVLTF. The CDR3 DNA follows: TGCGCCAGCAGCCAAGATCACGCAGGGCTCCGCTCTGGGGCCAACGTCCTGACTTTC.

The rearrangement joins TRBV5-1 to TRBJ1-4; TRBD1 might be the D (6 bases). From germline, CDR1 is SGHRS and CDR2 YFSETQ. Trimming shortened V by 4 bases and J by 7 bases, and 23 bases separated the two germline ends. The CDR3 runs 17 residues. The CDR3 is CASSPIAGQPSGEKLFF. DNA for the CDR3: TGCGCCAGCAGCCCGATCGCCGGACAGCCTTCAGGTGAAAAACTGTTTTTT. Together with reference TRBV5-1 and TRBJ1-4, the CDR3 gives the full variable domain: KAGVTQTPRYLIKTRGQQVTLSCSPISGHRSVSWYQQTPGQGLQFLFEYFSETQRNKGNFPGRFSGRQFSNSRSEMNVSTLELGDSALYLCASSPIAGQPSGEKLFFGSGTQLSVL.

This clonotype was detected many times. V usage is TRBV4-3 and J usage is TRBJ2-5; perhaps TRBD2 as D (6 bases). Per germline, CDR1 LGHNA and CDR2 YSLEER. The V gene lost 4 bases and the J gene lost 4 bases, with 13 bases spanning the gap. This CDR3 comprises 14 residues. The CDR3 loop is CASSRGGPGETQYF. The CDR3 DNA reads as TGCGCCAGCAGCCGAGGAGGGCCCGGAGAGACCCAGTACTTC.

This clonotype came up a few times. Written as DNA, the CDR3 is TGCGCCAGCAGCCCCGGGGACCTTAACTATGGCTACACCTTC. Its protein is CASSPGDLNYGYTF. The chain couples TRBV5-1 to TRBJ1-2; TRBD1 might be the D (5 bases). Germline V CDR1 and CDR2: SGHRS, YFSETQ. V shed 4 bases and J shed 1 base, with 11 bases lying between them. The CDR3 consists of 14 residues.

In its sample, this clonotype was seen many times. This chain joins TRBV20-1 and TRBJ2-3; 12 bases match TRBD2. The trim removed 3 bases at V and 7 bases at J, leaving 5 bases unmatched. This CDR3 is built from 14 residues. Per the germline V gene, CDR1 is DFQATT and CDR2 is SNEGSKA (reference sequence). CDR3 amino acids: CSASNLAGGHTQYF. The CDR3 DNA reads TGCAGTGCTAGCAATCTAGCGGGGGGGCATACGCAGTATTTT.

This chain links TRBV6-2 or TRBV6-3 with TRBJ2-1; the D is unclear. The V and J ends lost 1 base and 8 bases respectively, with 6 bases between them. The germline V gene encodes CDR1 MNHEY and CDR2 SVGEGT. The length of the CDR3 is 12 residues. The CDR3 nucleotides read TGTGCCAGCAGTTACTTCATCGATGAGCAGTTCTTC. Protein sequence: CASSYFIDEQFF.

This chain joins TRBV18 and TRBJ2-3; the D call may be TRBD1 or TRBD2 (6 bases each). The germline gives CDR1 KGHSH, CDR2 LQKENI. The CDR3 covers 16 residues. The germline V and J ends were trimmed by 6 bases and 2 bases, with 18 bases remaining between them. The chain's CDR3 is CASSPKGGPLTDTQYF. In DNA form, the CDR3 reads TGTGCCAGCTCCCCGAAAGGGGGGCCCCTCACAGATACGCAGTATTTT.

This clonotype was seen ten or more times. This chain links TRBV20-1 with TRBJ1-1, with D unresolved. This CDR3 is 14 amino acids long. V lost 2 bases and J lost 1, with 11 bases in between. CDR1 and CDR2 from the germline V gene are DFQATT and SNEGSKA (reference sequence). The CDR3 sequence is CSARSGTGNTEAFF. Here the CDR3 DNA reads TGCAGTGCTAGATCAGGAACGGGGAACACTGAAGCTTTCTTT.

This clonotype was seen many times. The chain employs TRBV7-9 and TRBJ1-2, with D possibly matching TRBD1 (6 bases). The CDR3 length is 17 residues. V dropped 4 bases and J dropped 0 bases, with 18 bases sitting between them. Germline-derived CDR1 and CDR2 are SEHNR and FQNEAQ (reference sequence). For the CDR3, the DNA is TGTGCCAGCAGCTCGACTGACCAGGGGAAAGCTAACTATGGCTACACCTTC. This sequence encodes CASSSTDQGKANYGYTF.

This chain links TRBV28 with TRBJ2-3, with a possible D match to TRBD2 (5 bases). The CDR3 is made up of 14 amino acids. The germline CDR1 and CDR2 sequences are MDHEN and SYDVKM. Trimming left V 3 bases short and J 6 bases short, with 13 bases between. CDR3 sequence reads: CASSFGHPGDTQYF. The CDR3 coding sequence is TGTGCCAGCAGTTTCGGCCATCCGGGGGATACGCAGTATTTT. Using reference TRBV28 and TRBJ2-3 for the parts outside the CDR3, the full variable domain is DVKVTQSSRYLVKRTGEKVFLECVQDMDHENMFWYRQDPGLGLRLIYFSYDVKMKEKGDIPEGYSVSREKKERFSLILESASTNQTSMYLCASSFGHPGDTQYFGPGTRLTVL.

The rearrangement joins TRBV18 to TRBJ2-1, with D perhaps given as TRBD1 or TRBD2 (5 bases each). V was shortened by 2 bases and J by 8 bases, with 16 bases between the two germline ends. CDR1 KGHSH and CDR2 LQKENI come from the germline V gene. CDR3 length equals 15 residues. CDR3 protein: CASSPSIGGVDEQFF. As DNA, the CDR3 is TGTGCCAGCTCACCATCTATTGGGGGTGTGGATGAGCAGTTCTTC.

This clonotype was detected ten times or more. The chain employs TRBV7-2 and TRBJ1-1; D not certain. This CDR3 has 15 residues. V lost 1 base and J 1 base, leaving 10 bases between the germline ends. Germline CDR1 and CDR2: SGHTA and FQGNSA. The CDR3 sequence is CASSLGRATNTEAFF. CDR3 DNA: TGTGCCAGCAGCTTAGGGCGGGCGACGAACACTGAAGCTTTCTTT.

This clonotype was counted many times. CDR3 nucleotides: TGCGCCAGCAGCTTCTATGACAGCTCTGGAAACACCATATATTTT. Its protein product is CASSFYDSSGNTIYF. The genes are TRBV5-1 and TRBJ1-3, with D maybe TRBD1 (5 bases). This CDR3 has 15 amino acids. V lost 2 bases and J 0 bases, leaving 9 bases between the germline ends. The germline gives CDR1 SGHRS, CDR2 YFSETQ. Drawing the rest from reference TRBV5-1 and TRBJ1-3, the complete variable domain is KAGVTQTPRYLIKTRGQQVTLSCSPISGHRSVSWYQQTPGQGLQFLFEYFSETQRNKGNFPGRFSGRQFSNSRSEMNVSTLELGDSALYLCASSFYDSSGNTIYFGEGSWLTVV.

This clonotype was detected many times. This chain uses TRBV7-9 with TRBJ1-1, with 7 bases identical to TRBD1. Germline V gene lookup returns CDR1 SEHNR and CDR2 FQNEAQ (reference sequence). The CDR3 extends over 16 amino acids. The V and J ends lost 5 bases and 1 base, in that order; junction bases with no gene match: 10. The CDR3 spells CASSRSLGQRNTEAFF. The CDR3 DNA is TGTGCCAGCAGCCGAAGTCTGGGACAGAGGAACACTGAAGCTTTCTTT.

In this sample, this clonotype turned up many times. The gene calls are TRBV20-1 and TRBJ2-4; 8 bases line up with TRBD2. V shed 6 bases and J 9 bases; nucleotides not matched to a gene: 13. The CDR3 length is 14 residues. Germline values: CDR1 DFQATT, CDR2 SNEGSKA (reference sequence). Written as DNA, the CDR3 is TGCAGTGCCAGTCGGGCGGGGGGCATGGGCATTCAGTACTTC. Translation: CSASRAGGMGIQYF.

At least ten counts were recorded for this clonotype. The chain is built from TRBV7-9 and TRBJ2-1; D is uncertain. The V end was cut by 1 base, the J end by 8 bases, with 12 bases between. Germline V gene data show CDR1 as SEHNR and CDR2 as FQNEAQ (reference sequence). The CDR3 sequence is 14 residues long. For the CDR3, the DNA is TGTGCCAGCAGCTTAGAACCCTATCAGTATGAGCAGTTCTTC. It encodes CASSLEPYQYEQFF.

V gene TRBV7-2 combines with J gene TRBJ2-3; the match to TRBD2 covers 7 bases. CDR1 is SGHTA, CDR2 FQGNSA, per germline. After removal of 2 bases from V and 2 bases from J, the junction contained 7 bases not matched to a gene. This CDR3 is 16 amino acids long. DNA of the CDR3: TGTGCCAGCAGCTTAAGGCCGGGACTACACACAGATACGCAGTATTTT. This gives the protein CASSLRPGLHTDTQYF.

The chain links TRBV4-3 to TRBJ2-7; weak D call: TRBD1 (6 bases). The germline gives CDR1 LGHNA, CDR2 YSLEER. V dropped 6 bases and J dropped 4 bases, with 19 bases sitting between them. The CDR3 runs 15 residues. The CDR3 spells CASRRTAGDTYEQYF. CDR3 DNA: TGCGCCAGCAGGCGAACAGCAGGGGATACGTACGAGCAGTACTTC.

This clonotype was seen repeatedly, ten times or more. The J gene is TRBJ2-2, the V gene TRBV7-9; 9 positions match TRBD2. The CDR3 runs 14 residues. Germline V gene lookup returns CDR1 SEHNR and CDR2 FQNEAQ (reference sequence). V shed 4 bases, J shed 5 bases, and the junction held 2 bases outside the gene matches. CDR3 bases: TGTGCCAGCAGCTGGCTAGCGGGGACCGGGGAGCTGTTTTTT. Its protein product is CASSWLAGTGELFF.